This paragraph covers one T cell receptor (beta chain) sequence. This record comes from a study of cytomegalovirus exposure and HLA in healthy donors. This CDR3 comprises 15 residues. From germline, CDR1 is SGHDT and CDR2 YYEEEE. The V segment lost 4 bases and the J segment 3 bases; nucleotides outside the gene matches: 5. The PCR made use of 60 Vbeta and 13 Jbeta primers. Using immunoSEQ multiplex PCR, the repertoire was profiled, and TCRdb retains in-frame clones only, with some absent. This sample has hundreds of thousands of clones, with around 80% found just once. The rearrangement uses TRBV5-6 and TRBJ1-5, with 9 bases matching TRBD1. The receptor comes from a woman aged 55-69 years in good health and CMV-seropositive. Material for sequencing was PBMCs. CDR3: CASSNRDRDNQPQHF. The CDR3 coding sequence is TGTGCCAGCAGCAACCGGGACAGGGACAATCAGCCCCAGCATTTT.